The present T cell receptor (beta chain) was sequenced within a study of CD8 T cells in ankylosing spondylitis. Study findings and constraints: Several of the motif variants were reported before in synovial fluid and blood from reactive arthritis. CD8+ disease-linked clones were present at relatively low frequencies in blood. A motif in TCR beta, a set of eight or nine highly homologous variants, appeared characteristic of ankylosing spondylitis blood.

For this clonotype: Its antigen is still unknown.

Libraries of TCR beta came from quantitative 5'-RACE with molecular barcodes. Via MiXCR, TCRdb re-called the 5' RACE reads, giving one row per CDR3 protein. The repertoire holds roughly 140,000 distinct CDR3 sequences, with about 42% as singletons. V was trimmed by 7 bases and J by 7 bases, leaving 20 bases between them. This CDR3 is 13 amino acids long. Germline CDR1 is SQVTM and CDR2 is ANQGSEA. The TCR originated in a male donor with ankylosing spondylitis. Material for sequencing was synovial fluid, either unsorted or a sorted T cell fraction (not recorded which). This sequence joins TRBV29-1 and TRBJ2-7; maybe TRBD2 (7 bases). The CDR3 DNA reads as TGCAGCGCCCTGAGGGGGGGGACAACGGAGCAGTACTTC. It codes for CSALRGGTTEQYF.